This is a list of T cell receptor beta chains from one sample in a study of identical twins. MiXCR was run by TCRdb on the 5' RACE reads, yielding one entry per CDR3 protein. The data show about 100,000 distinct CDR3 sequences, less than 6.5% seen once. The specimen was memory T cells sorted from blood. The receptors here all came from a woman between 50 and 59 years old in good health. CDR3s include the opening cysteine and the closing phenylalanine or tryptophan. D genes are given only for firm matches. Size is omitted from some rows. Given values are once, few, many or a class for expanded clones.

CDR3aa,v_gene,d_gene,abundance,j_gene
CASSLRAGYYEQYF,TRBV7-3,-,many,TRBJ2-7
CASSWTGGSGANVLTF,TRBV5-1,TRBD1,many,TRBJ2-6
CAWSQPGGNEQFF,TRBV30,-,many,TRBJ2-1
CSAYLAVGDTQYF,TRBV20-1,TRBD2,-,TRBJ2-3
CSASTTGTNYGYTF,TRBV20-1,-,many,TRBJ1-2
CASSERRPQETQYF,TRBV6-1,-,many,TRBJ2-5
CSARLPDSNTEAFF,TRBV20-1,-,few,TRBJ1-1
CASSLAAAGATDTQYF,TRBV7-2,TRBD2,many,TRBJ2-3
CASSPGKAATNYGYTF,TRBV7-9,-,many,TRBJ1-2
CASSLAITDTQYF,TRBV7-6,-,few,TRBJ2-3
CSAGRNRGTWNEQFF,TRBV20-1,TRBD1,many,TRBJ2-1
CASSQDGASGRQGQYF,TRBV4-2,TRBD2,many,TRBJ2-4
CASSLVPGSTDTQYF,TRBV7-6,-,few,TRBJ2-3
CASSFRVTGGYTF,TRBV12-3/TRBV12-4,-,many,TRBJ1-2
CATSDLTETSTDTQYF,TRBV24-1,-,-,TRBJ2-3
CASGLHTGTLNTEAFF,TRBV12-5,-,few,TRBJ1-1
CASSQRLQGVRETQYF,TRBV3-1,TRBD1,few,TRBJ2-5
CSAAQYEKLFF,TRBV20-1,-,-,TRBJ1-4
CASSRLTPASTDTQYF,TRBV4-2,-,-,TRBJ2-3
CASSLGPAVAGGGNNEQFF,TRBV5-1,TRBD2,many,TRBJ2-1
CASRIRPRGNTEAFF,TRBV25-1,-,many,TRBJ1-1
CATSAGFSPLHF,TRBV6-1,-,many,TRBJ1-6
CASRQDRVDTQYF,TRBV6-2/TRBV6-3,TRBD1,few,TRBJ2-3
CATMRVLGAGSYNSPLHF,TRBV12-3/TRBV12-4,-,many,TRBJ1-6
CSWREGGTDTQYF,TRBV20-1,TRBD2,many,TRBJ2-3
CASSPTSKGLKEGQYF,TRBV3-1,-,many,TRBJ2-7
CASSLGTLGTDTQYF,TRBV5-5,-,few,TRBJ2-3
CSVGAGGGNTIYF,TRBV29-1,-,-,TRBJ1-3
CAGDFEETQYF,TRBV19,-,many,TRBJ2-5
CASSGWNEQFF,TRBV12-3/TRBV12-4,-,many,TRBJ2-1
CASSRGGVSGAANVLTF,TRBV4-2,-,-,TRBJ2-6
CASSILRATEQFF,TRBV19,-,-,TRBJ2-1
CASSPFGQGRANTEAFF,TRBV3-1,TRBD1,-,TRBJ1-1
CSARGGQWDTEAFF,TRBV20-1,TRBD1,many,TRBJ1-1
CASSQEEGHRVNTGELFF,TRBV3-1,-,many,TRBJ2-2
CSARTQGFGELFF,TRBV20-1,TRBD1,many,TRBJ2-2
CASNPSAGGNNEQFF,TRBV19,TRBD2,-,TRBJ2-1
CASSQDTSGIKSGEQYF,TRBV4-1,TRBD2,many,TRBJ2-7
CASSITSGNTIYF,TRBV27,-,-,TRBJ1-3
CASSTTAGAPDTQYF,TRBV28,-,many,TRBJ2-3
CASSSGLAGVRYNEQFF,TRBV11-2,TRBD2,-,TRBJ2-1